Here is one T cell receptor beta chain with its context. Its antigen is unidentified. RNA transcripts were the template for amplifying TCR beta CDR3 regions. In the first-round RT-PCR of the TCR CDR3, the HTBI primer set was used. MiXCR, applied by TCRdb to the multiplex PCR reads, yields one record per CDR3 protein. The sample includes roughly 380,000 distinct CDR3 sequences, about 13% of them seen just once. This sample stems from a study of T cells in Graves' hyperthyroidism and ophthalmopathy. Points from the study as a whole: Ophthalmopathy prediction by the model preceded onset by a median about 6.3 months.

The PBMCs had their origin in around 10 ml of fresh peripheral blood. The receptor's source is a man aged 25-45 years with Graves' hyperthyroidism that later progressed to Graves' ophthalmopathy. The specimen was blood.

The CDR3 here is CAPVNRARGWTGELFF. CDR3 nucleotides: TGCGCCCCTGTAAATCGGGCCAGGGGTTGGACCGGGGAGCTGTTTTTT. V gene TRBV5-1 combines with J gene TRBJ2-2, with TRBD1 as a possible D gene (6 bases). The CDR3 length is 16 residues. V lost 10 bases, J lost 5 bases, and 24 bases lay in between. Germline assignment: CDR1 SGHRS and CDR2 YFSETQ.